The 17 T cell receptor beta chains below all came from one sample that was sequenced in a study of blood T cell repertoires in COVID-19. Assay: immunoSEQ multiplex PCR; the TCRdb copy retains only in-frame clones and omits some. The sample yields under 130,000 clones, about three quarters seen once. The sequencing input was peripheral blood. The origin of the receptors is a woman between 70 and 85 years old with acute or convalescent COVID-19.

This clone came up many times. The chain combines TRBV2 with TRBJ1-2, with TRBD1 identical over 9 bases. The J segment lost 8 bases and the V segment lost 3 bases, leaving 4 bases of the junction unmatched. In germline, CDR1 is SNHLY, CDR2 FYNNEI. This CDR3 has 13 residues. The CDR3 DNA reads TGTGCCAGCAGTGAGGGGACAGGGAACGGCTACACCTTC. Amino acid sequence: CASSEGTGNGYTF.

The CDR3 sequence is CASSSRLDPRAGETQYF. CDR3 DNA sequence: TGTGCCAGCAGCTCAAGATTGGACCCCCGGGCGGGAGAGACCCAGTACTTC. V and J are TRBV7-6 and TRBJ2-5, with a possible D match to TRBD2 (5 bases). Deletions cut 4 bases from V and 4 bases from J, with 22 bases between. Germline CDR1 is SGHVS and CDR2 is FNYEAQ. This CDR3 contains 17 residues.

The sample holds a few counts of this clone. The J gene is TRBJ1-4, the V gene TRBV6-5, with D unresolved. The V gene's germline CDR1 is MNHEY and CDR2 SVGAGI. The germline V and J ends were trimmed by 6 bases and 0 bases, with 8 bases remaining between them. This CDR3 comprises 14 residues. CDR3 sequence (DNA): TGTGCCAGCAGGGAGCCTGCAACTAATGAAAAACTGTTTTTT. Encoded protein: CASREPATNEKLFF.

This sequence joins TRBV6-5 and TRBJ2-1; possibly TRBD1 for D (6 bases). Between the trimmed V and J ends, which lost 4 bases and 9 bases, there was a span of 13 bases. The CDR3 contains 13 residues. Germline CDR1 and CDR2: MNHEY and SVGAGI. The CDR3 here is CASSSLQGTEQFF. For the CDR3, the DNA is TGTGCCAGCAGTTCCCTCCAGGGGACTGAGCAGTTCTTC.

The CDR3 DNA reads TGTGCCAGCAGCTCACAGGTTGCCTCTGGAAACACCATATATTTT. The encoded protein is CASSSQVASGNTIYF. The V call is TRBV5-4, the J call TRBJ1-3; D might be TRBD1 (5 bases). Trimming took 3 bases from V and 0 from J, leaving 10 bases between them. CDR3 length: 15 residues. Germline assignment: CDR1 SGHNT and CDR2 YYREEE (reference sequence).

A few counts support this clone. The V call is TRBV5-1, the J call TRBJ2-5, with D possibly TRBD2 on 5 matching bases. The V gene lost 1 base and the J gene lost 4 bases, with 14 bases spanning the gap. The CDR3 has 15 residues. Germline loops: CDR1 SGHRS, CDR2 YFSETQ. The CDR3 nucleotides read TGCGCCAGCAGCTTGTTCTCCGCTAGCAGAGAGACCCAGTACTTC. Residues: CASSLFSASRETQYF.

There are a few counts of this clone. The chain couples TRBV6-5 to TRBJ2-7; TRBD2 is a possible D gene (7 bases). This CDR3 contains 15 residues. V shed 1 base and J shed 3 bases, with 13 bases lying between them. Per germline, CDR1 MNHEY and CDR2 SVGAGI. The CDR3 reads CASSYLRGGGYEQYF. The CDR3 coding sequence is TGTGCCAGCAGTTACTTGAGGGGGGGAGGCTACGAGCAGTACTTC.

V is TRBV7-9 and J is TRBJ1-2, with D uncertain. CDR1 is SEHNR, CDR2 FQNEAQ, per germline (reference sequence). The CDR3 is made up of 18 amino acids. Trimming took 8 bases from V and 0 from J, leaving 25 bases between them. CDR3 nucleotide sequence: TGTGCCAGCTCCTCGTGGAGCGGGTCGCAATTCTCTAACTATGGCTACACCTTC. Encoded protein: CASSSWSGSQFSNYGYTF.

This chain links TRBV7-2 with TRBJ1-1, with D unresolved. CDR1 and CDR2 (germline): SGHTA, FQGNSA. V was trimmed by 2 bases and J by 4 bases, leaving 17 bases between them. This CDR3 has 16 residues. CDR3 DNA: TGTGCCAGCAGCTTACCGCCGGGTAGGAGGAGCACTGAAGCTTTCTTT. Protein sequence: CASSLPPGRRSTEAFF.

This clone was seen a few times. The chain uses TRBV12-3 or TRBV12-4 and TRBJ2-1, with a weak D call TRBD1 (5 bases). CDR3 length equals 13 residues. V was trimmed by 3 bases and J by 9 bases, leaving 12 bases between them. The DNA for the CDR3 is TGTGCCAGCAGTTTGTCCAGGGCCAGTGAGCAGTTCTTC. This gives the protein CASSLSRASEQFF.

The chain combines TRBV6-5 with TRBJ2-1, with TRBD2 identical over 8 bases. Germline V lookup: CDR1 MNHEY, CDR2 SVGAGI. CDR3 length: 13 amino acids. V trimming: 6 bases; J trimming: 7 bases; junction bases outside the gene matches: 5. Here the CDR3 reads CASRASGYNEQFF. The DNA for the CDR3 is TGTGCCAGCAGGGCTAGCGGGTATAATGAGCAGTTCTTC.

This rearrangement joins TRBV29-1 to TRBJ1-2; 7 nucleotides match TRBD1. After removal of 5 bases from V and 6 bases from J, the junction contained 3 bases not matched to a gene. The germline V gene encodes CDR1 SQVTM and CDR2 ANQGSEA. CDR3 length: 11 residues. CDR3 sequence: CSVFGTDGYTF. As DNA, the CDR3 is TGCAGCGTTTTCGGGACAGATGGCTACACCTTC.

The chain carries TRBV30 and TRBJ2-7; 9 nucleotides align to TRBD2. Trimming at V came to 2 bases and at J to 5 bases, leaving 7 bases not matched to a gene. CDR1 is GTSNPN, CDR2 SVGIG, per germline (reference sequence). This CDR3 has 14 amino acids. The CDR3, as DNA: TGTGCCTGGAGTAGGCGGGGGGGGTCGAACGAGCAGTACTTC. Translated: CAWSRRGGSNEQYF.

The rearrangement joins TRBV18 to TRBJ2-7, with TRBD1 identical over 11 bases. Germline CDR1 KGHSH, CDR2 LQKENI. The CDR3 has 15 amino acids. V lost 8 bases to trimming and J lost 3 bases; unmatched junction nucleotides: 9. CDR3 nucleotides: TGTGCCAGCCATTTTGGGGGGACAGGGGGCTACGAGCAGTACTTC. Translated, it gives CASHFGGTGGYEQYF. Complete variable domain (other parts from reference TRBV18 and TRBJ2-7): NAGVMQNPRHLVRRRGQEARLRCSPMKGHSHVYWYRQLPEEGLKFMVYLQKENIIDESGMPKERFSAEFPKEGPSILRIQQVVRGDSAAYFCASHFGGTGGYEQYFGPGTRLTVT.

This clone was detected only a few times. CDR3 loop: CAAQGSNQPQHF. The CDR3 region has the DNA TGCGCCGCACAGGGGAGCAATCAGCCCCAGCATTTT. V usage is TRBV10-2 and J usage is TRBJ1-5, with 7 bases aligning to TRBD1. Germline loops: CDR1 WSHSY, CDR2 SAAADI. The CDR3 spans 12 residues. With 11 bases clipped from V and 1 base from J, the junction kept 2 bases outside the gene matches.

This clone was seen only a few times. The chain carries TRBV6-2 or TRBV6-3 and TRBJ2-1, with 12 bases matching TRBD2. Germline V CDR1 and CDR2: MNHEY, SVGEGT. J gave up 6 bases and V 3 bases, and 3 bases lay outside the gene matches. The CDR3 has 15 amino acids. The DNA for the CDR3 is TGTGCCAGCAGTTATAGGGGACTAGCGGGCAATGAGCAGTTCTTC. Translating gives CASSYRGLAGNEQFF.

The chain is built from TRBV19 and TRBJ2-1; weak D call: TRBD2 (5 bases). The CDR3 spans 15 residues. Germline assignment: CDR1 LNHDA and CDR2 SQIVND (reference sequence). V lost 7 bases to trimming and J lost 0 bases, with 13 bases between them. CDR3 in DNA: TGTGCCAGTAAGACCGAGGGAAGCTCCTACAATGAGCAGTTCTTC. It specifies CASKTEGSSYNEQFF.